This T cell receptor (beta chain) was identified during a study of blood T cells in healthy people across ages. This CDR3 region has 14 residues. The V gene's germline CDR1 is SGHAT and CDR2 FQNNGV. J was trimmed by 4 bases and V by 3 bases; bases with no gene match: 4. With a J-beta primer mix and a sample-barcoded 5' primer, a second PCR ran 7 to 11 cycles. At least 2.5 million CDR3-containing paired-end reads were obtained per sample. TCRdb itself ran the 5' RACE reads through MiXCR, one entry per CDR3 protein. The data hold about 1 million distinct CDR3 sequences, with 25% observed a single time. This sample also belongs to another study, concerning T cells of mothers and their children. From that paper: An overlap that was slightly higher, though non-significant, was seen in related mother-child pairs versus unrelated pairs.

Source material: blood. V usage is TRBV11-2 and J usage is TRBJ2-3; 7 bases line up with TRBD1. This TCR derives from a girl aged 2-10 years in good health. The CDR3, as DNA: TGTGCCAGCAGCTTGACAGGGAGACCAGATACGCAGTATTTT. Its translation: CASSLTGRPDTQYF.